The source of this T cell receptor (beta chain) is a study of blood T cell repertoires in COVID-19. Assay: immunoSEQ multiplex PCR; the TCRdb copy retains only in-frame clones and omits some. Among a few hundred thousand clones listed, 80% to 90% were seen once. Participants were aged about 18 to 100 years, lived in around 25 US areas, and enrolled virtually. Self-reported history from a screening survey and questionnaire set each donor's cohort. Symptom resolution, clearance, or two negative PCRs marked the recovered donors of Cohort 3. Trimming removed 3 bases from V and 6 bases from J; junction bases left unmatched: 9. Germline CDR1 reads MDHEN; CDR2 reads SYDVKM. This CDR3 is built from 15 residues.

The rearrangement links TRBV28 to TRBJ2-7, with 9 bases aligning to TRBD1. The sample comprised PBMCs or T cells enriched from blood (not recorded which). This clonotype was sampled from a woman younger than 30 who had recovered from COVID-19. CDR3 bases: TGTGCCAGCAGTTTGGGGGACAGGGATACAGGCGAGCAGTACTTC. It specifies CASSLGDRDTGEQYF.